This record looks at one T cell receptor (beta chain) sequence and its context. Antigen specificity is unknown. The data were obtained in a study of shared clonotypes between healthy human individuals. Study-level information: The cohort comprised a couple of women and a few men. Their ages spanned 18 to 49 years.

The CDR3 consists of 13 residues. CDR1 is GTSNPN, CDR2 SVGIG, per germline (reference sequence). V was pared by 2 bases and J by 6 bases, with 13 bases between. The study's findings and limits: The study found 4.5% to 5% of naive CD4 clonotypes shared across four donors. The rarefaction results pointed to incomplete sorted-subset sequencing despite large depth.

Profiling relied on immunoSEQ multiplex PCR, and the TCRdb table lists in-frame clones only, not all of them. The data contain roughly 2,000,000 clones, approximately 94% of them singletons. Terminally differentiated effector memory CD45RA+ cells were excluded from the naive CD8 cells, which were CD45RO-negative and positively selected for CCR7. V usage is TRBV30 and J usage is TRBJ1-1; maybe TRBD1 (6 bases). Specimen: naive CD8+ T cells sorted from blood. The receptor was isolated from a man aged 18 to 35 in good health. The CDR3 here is CAWSWRGHAEAFF. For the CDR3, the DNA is TGTGCCTGGAGTTGGCGGGGGCACGCTGAAGCTTTCTTT.